This T cell receptor (beta chain) was observed in a study of OX40 agonist ivuxolimab in advanced cancers. About the research overall: With a range of roughly 20 to 80, age averaged roughly 60 years, and approximately 83% were male.

The CDR3 is 13 amino acids. V shed 7 bases and J shed 2 bases, with 12 bases lying between them. CDR1 is MNHNS and CDR2 is SASEGT in the germline V gene. The protocol was immunoSEQ multiplex PCR, while the TCRdb copy is restricted to in-frame clones and leaves out a portion. The data hold nearly 20,000 clones, with approximately 83% observed a single time. Anyone with autoimmune disease history or systemic immunosuppression was excluded. The J gene is TRBJ2-7, the V gene TRBV6-1; perhaps TRBD1 as D (6 bases). The TCR originated in an adult with an advanced solid tumor such as melanoma, head and neck, liver or kidney cancer. The specimen comprised CD4+ or CD8+ T cells sorted from blood, sampled in a trial of the OX40 agonist ivuxolimab. The CDR3 DNA reads as TGTGCCAGCAATCGGGACAACGCCTACGAGCAGTACTTC. It is translated as CASNRDNAYEQYF.